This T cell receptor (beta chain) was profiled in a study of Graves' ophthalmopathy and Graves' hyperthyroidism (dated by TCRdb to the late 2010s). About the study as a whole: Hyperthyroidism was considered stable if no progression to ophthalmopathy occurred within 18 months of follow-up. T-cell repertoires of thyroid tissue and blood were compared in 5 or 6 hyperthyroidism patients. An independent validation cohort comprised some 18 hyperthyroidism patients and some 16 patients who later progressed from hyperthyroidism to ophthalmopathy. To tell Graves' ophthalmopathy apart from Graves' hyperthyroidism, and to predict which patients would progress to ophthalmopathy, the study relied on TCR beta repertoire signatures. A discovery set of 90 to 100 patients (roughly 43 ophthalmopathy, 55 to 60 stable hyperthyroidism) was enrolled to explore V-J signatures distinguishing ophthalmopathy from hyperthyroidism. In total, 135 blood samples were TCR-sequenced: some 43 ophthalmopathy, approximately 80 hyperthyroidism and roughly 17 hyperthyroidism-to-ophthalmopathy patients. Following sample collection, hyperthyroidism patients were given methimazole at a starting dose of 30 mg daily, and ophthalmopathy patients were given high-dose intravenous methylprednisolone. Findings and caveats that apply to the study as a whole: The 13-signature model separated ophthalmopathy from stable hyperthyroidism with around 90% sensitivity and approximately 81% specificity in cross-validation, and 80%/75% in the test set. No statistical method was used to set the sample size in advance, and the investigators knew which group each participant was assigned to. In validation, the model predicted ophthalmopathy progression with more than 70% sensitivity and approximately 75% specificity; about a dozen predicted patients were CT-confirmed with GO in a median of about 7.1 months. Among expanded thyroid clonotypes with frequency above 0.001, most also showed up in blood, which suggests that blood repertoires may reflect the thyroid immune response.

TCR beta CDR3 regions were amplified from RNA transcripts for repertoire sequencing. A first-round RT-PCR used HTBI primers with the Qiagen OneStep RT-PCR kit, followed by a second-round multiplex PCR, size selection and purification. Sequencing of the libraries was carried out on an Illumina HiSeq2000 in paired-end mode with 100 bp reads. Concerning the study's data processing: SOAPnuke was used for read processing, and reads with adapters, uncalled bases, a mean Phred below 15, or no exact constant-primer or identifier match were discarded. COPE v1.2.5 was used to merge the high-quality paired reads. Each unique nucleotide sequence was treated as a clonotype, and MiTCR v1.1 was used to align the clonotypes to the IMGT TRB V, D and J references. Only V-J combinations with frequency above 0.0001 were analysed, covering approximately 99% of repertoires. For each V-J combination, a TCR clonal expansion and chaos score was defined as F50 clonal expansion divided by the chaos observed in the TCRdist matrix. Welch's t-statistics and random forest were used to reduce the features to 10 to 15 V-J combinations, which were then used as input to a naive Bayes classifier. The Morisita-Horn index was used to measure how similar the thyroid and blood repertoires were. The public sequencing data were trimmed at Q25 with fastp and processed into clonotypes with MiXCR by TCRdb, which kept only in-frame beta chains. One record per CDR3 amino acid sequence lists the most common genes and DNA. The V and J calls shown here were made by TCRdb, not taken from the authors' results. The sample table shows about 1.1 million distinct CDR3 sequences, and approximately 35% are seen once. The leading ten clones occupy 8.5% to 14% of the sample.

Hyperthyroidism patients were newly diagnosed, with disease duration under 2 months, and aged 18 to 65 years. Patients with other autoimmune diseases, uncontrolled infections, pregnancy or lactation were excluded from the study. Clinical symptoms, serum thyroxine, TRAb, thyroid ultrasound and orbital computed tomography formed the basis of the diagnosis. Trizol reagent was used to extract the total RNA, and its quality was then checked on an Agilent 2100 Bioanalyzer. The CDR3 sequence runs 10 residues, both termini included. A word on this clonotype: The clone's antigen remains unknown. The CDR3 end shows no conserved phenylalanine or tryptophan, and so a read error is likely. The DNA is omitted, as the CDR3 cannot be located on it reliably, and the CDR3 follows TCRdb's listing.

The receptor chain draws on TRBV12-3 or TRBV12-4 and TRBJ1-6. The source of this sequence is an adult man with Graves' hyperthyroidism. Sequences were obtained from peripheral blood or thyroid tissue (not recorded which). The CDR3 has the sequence CASSFATRSA.